This passage covers 30 T cell receptor beta chains from one sample sequenced in a study of radiotherapy plus CTLA-4 blockade in lung cancer. The table came from immunoSEQ multiplex PCR; TCRdb's copy has only in-frame clones and leaves some out. The repertoire holds about 88,000 clones, with about 78% as singletons. Material: peripheral blood, obtained from a patient treated with radiotherapy plus ipilimumab. The receptors come from a human donor with non-small cell lung cancer that progressed on radiotherapy plus ipilimumab.

This chain connects TRBV5-1 to TRBJ2-1; D gene unclear. With 0 bases removed from V and 2 bases from J, the gap between germline ends came to 9 bases. This CDR3 has 15 amino acids. Looked up from germline, CDR1 is SGHRS and CDR2 is YFSETQ. CDR3 nucleotides: TGCGCCAGCAGCTTGGTGGCAGGCACCTACAATGAGCAGTTCTTC. Its translation is CASSLVAGTYNEQFF.

V gene TRBV7-9 combines with J gene TRBJ2-7; no definite D call. The CDR3 is made up of 16 amino acids. CDR1 is SEHNR, CDR2 FQNEAQ, per germline (reference sequence). V was cut by 5 bases and J by 2 bases, with 19 bases left in between. Here the CDR3 reads CASSQDAITETYEQYF. CDR3 coding DNA: TGTGCCAGCAGCCAAGACGCGATAACAGAGACCTACGAGCAGTACTTC. Complete variable domain (other parts from reference TRBV7-9 and TRBJ2-7): DTGVSQNPRHKITKRGQNVTFRCDPISEHNRLYWYRQTLGQGPEFLTYFQNEAQLEKSRLLSDRFSAERPKGSFSTLEIQRTEQGDSAMYLCASSQDAITETYEQYFGPGTRLTVT.

V usage is TRBV11-2 and J usage is TRBJ2-7; 7 nucleotides line up with TRBD1. Losses at the gene ends were 5 bases for V and 4 bases for J; bases not matched to a gene: 2. Germline loops: CDR1 SGHAT, CDR2 FQNNGV. The CDR3 extends over 12 amino acids. The chain's CDR3 is CASSAQGYEQYF. Written as DNA, the CDR3 is TGTGCCAGCAGCGCACAGGGGTACGAGCAGTACTTC. The full variable domain, its missing parts supplied by reference TRBV11-2 and TRBJ2-7, is EAGVAQSPRYKIIEKRQSVAFWCNPISGHATLYWYQQILGQGPKLLIQFQNNGVVDDSQLPKDRFSAERLKGVDSTLKIQPAKLEDSAVYLCASSAQGYEQYFGPGTRLTVT.

This clone was counted between two and nine times. The chain is built from TRBV29-1 and TRBJ2-3, with a tentative D call TRBD1 (6 bases). The CDR3 extends over 14 amino acids. The V and J ends lost 3 bases and 2 bases respectively, with 12 bases between them. From germline, CDR1 is SQVTM and CDR2 ANQGSEA. The CDR3 nucleotides are TGCAGCGTTGAGGGCAGGGACAACACAGATACGCAGTATTTT. Translated: CSVEGRDNTDTQYF.

The chain employs TRBV11-2 and TRBJ1-6; D gene unclear. This CDR3 has 13 residues. The germline V gene has CDR1 SGHAT and CDR2 FQNNGV. V lost 4 bases, J lost 10 bases, and 11 bases lay in between. The CDR3 region is CASSSIGGSPLHF. The CDR3 region has the DNA TGTGCCAGCAGCTCCATAGGAGGATCACCCCTCCACTTT. Together with reference TRBV11-2 and TRBJ1-6, the CDR3 gives the full variable domain: EAGVAQSPRYKIIEKRQSVAFWCNPISGHATLYWYQQILGQGPKLLIQFQNNGVVDDSQLPKDRFSAERLKGVDSTLKIQPAKLEDSAVYLCASSSIGGSPLHFGNGTRLTVT.

The CDR3 loop reads CASSMSLASTGELFF. CDR3 coding DNA: TGTGCCAGTAGTATGAGTTTGGCGTCCACCGGGGAGCTGTTTTTT. The chain links TRBV19 to TRBJ2-2; D not resolved. The CDR3 extends over 15 amino acids. V lost 3 bases, J lost 4 bases, and 12 bases lay in between. Germline CDR1 and CDR2: LNHDA and SQIVND (reference sequence).

The chain carries TRBV29-1 and TRBJ2-1; D is uncertain. CDR1 and CDR2 (germline): SQVTM, ANQGSEA. The CDR3 runs 13 residues. V was cut by 6 bases and J by 2 bases, with 11 bases left in between. The CDR3 DNA sequence: TGCAGCGTCTCTCACGGCGCCTACAATGAGCAGTTCTTC. Amino acids: CSVSHGAYNEQFF.

The CDR3, as DNA: TGTGCCAGCAGCGTTAGCGGGGGGGCAGATACGCAGTATTTT. Translated: CASSVSGGADTQYF. V usage is TRBV9 and J usage is TRBJ2-3; TRBD2 matches at 11 bases. V gave up 2 bases and J gave up 4 bases; unmatched junction bases: 0. Germline loops: CDR1 SGDLS, CDR2 YYNGEE. The CDR3 contains 14 residues. Full variable domain (rest looked up from reference TRBV9 and TRBJ2-3): DSGVTQTPKHLITATGQRVTLRCSPRSGDLSVYWYQQSLDQGLQFLIQYYNGEERAKGNILERFSAQQFPDLHSELNLSSLELGDSALYFCASSVSGGADTQYFGPGTRLTVL.

The chain links TRBV7-9 to TRBJ2-7, with TRBD1 as a possible D gene (5 bases). The CDR3 is 16 amino acids. With 1 base removed from V and 0 bases from J, the gap between germline ends came to 13 bases. Germline V gene data show CDR1 as SEHNR and CDR2 as FQNEAQ (reference sequence). CDR3 sequence reads: CASSLGNRFFSYEQYF. CDR3 DNA sequence: TGTGCCAGCAGCTTAGGAAACAGGTTTTTCTCCTACGAGCAGTACTTC.

The V call is TRBV29-1, the J call TRBJ2-1; D gene ambiguous. Germline CDR1 is SQVTM and CDR2 is ANQGSEA. Between the trimmed V and J ends, which lost 2 bases and 5 bases, there was a span of 19 bases. This CDR3 spans 16 amino acids. The chain's CDR3 is CSVELELQLGNNEQFF. The CDR3 DNA reads as TGCAGCGTTGAATTGGAGCTACAGTTGGGGAACAATGAGCAGTTCTTC.

This clone has just a few counts. The chain carries TRBV9 and TRBJ1-4, with 7 bases matching TRBD1. The junction had 5 bases not matched to a gene; V was cut back by 0 bases and J by 0 bases. Germline CDR1 SGDLS, CDR2 YYNGEE. The CDR3 totals 17 residues. CDR3 region: CASSVGDSLATNEKLFF. The CDR3 DNA reads as TGTGCCAGCAGCGTAGGGGACAGCCTTGCAACTAATGAAAAACTGTTTTTT.

This clone is a singleton in its sample. The chain has TRBV9 and TRBJ1-1, with TRBD1 identical over 10 bases. Germline V CDR1 and CDR2: SGDLS, YYNGEE. Trimming took 0 bases from V and 1 from J; bases not matched to a gene: 9. This CDR3 is built from 18 residues. In nucleotides, the CDR3 is TGTGCCAGCAGCGTAGACAAGTACGGGACAGGGGAGAACACTGAAGCTTTCTTT. This encodes CASSVDKYGTGENTEAFF.

This clone was seen once. CDR3 in amino acids: CASSEAYQETQYF. In nucleotides, the CDR3 is TGTGCCAGCAGTGAGGCGTACCAAGAGACCCAGTACTTC. The chain recombines TRBV6-1 with TRBJ2-5; D is unresolved. V lost 3 bases to trimming and J lost 0 bases, with 5 bases between them. Germline values: CDR1 MNHNS, CDR2 SASEGT. The CDR3 spans 13 residues.

This chain links TRBV4-1 with TRBJ2-1; 10 bases map to TRBD2. The V gene's germline CDR1 is MGHRA and CDR2 YSYEKL. The ends lost 3 bases at V and 8 bases at J; junction bases unmatched: 10. The CDR3 is 16 residues long. DNA of the CDR3: TGCGCCAGCAGCCAGGGGTTGGTAGCGGGAGGAGATGAGCAGTTCTTC. It is translated as CASSQGLVAGGDEQFF.

The table lists this clone with a count of one. The chain combines TRBV2 with TRBJ2-2; 7 bases align to TRBD2. Germline CDR1 is SNHLY and CDR2 is FYNNEI. The CDR3 extends over 14 amino acids. CDR3 loop: CATPWGGGTGELFF. In DNA form, the CDR3 reads TGTGCGACGCCGTGGGGGGGAGGCACCGGGGAGCTGTTTTTT.

The chain employs TRBV2 and TRBJ1-2; D might be TRBD1 (5 bases). Germline CDR1 and CDR2: SNHLY and FYNNEI. The CDR3 has 12 amino acids. V lost 4 bases and J 6 bases, leaving 9 bases between the germline ends. CDR3 loop: CASSVGGDGYTF. The CDR3 nucleotides read TGTGCCAGCAGTGTTGGGGGAGATGGCTACACCTTC.

V usage is TRBV14 and J usage is TRBJ2-5; D uncertain. V lost 0 bases, J lost 3 bases, and 8 bases lay in between. The CDR3 extends over 14 amino acids. The germline CDR1 and CDR2 sequences are SGHDN and FVKESK. The CDR3 region has the DNA TGTGCCAGCAGCCAAGACACAGTGGAAGAGACCCAGTACTTC. Translated, it gives CASSQDTVEETQYF.

The chain carries TRBV5-1 and TRBJ2-3; the match to TRBD2 covers 9 bases. The CDR3 totals 17 residues. The germline V gene encodes CDR1 SGHRS and CDR2 YFSETQ. With V trimmed by 0 bases and J by 0 bases, 5 bases remained unmatched. CDR3 sequence (DNA): TGCGCCAGCAGCTTGGGGGCTAGCGGGACTAGCACAGATACGCAGTATTTT. Encoded protein: CASSLGASGTSTDTQYF.

The chain is built from TRBV5-6 and TRBJ2-3; D not resolved. Between the trimmed V and J ends, which lost 5 bases and 4 bases, there was a span of 14 bases. CDR3 length: 14 residues. From germline, CDR1 is SGHDT and CDR2 YYEEEE. The CDR3, as DNA: TGTGCCAGCAGAAAAAGGACGAGTTCAGATACGCAGTATTTT. Translating it yields CASRKRTSSDTQYF.

The J gene is TRBJ1-5, the V gene TRBV2; D not resolved. Germline lookup yields CDR1 SNHLY and CDR2 FYNNEI. CDR3 length: 14 amino acids. Trimming left V 9 bases short and J 0 bases short, with 12 bases between. Written as DNA, the CDR3 is TGTGCCAGTTCCCCAGAGATTAGCAATCAGCCCCAGCATTTT. Translated: CASSPEISNQPQHF.

This clone was seen a single time. V is TRBV9 and J is TRBJ2-1; 7 bases fit TRBD2. The CDR3 is 16 amino acids. The germline CDR1 and CDR2 sequences are SGDLS and YYNGEE. V gave up 3 bases and J gave up 2 bases; unmatched junction bases: 8. This chain's CDR3 is CASSARLAEAYNEQFF. The CDR3 DNA follows: TGTGCCAGCAGCGCCCGCCTAGCGGAAGCCTACAATGAGCAGTTCTTC.

The rearrangement uses TRBV11-2 and TRBJ1-1; no reliable D call. V was cut by 2 bases and J by 1 base, with 11 bases left in between. This CDR3 spans 15 amino acids. Per the germline V gene, CDR1 is SGHAT and CDR2 is FQNNGV. The CDR3, as DNA: TGTGCCAGCAGCTTATTAGCAGGTACGAACACTGAAGCTTTCTTT. Its protein product is CASSLLAGTNTEAFF.

This clone showed up just a few times. This chain joins TRBV4-1 and TRBJ2-7; 8 bases fit TRBD2. Germline CDR1 and CDR2: MGHRA and YSYEKL. This CDR3 is 15 amino acids long. V gave up 4 bases and J gave up 5 bases; unmatched junction bases: 10. As DNA, the CDR3 is TGCGCCAGCAGCCCGGGGGGGGCAGGGGAACACGAGCAGTACTTC. It is translated as CASSPGGAGEHEQYF.

This clone was detected once. The rearrangement links TRBV10-2 to TRBJ1-5; D is uncertain. CDR3 length: 14 residues. V was shortened by 0 bases and J by 4 bases, with 7 bases between the two germline ends. Germline V gene data show CDR1 as WSHSY and CDR2 as SAAADI. The CDR3 region has the DNA TGCGCCAGCAGTGAGTCGAAGGAGAATCAGCCCCAGCATTTT. Its translation: CASSESKENQPQHF.

The chain links TRBV4-3 to TRBJ2-3; the D gene is possibly TRBD2 (5 bases). The CDR3 extends over 16 amino acids. V lost 1 base, J lost 3 bases, and 14 bases lay in between. CDR1 is LGHNA and CDR2 is YSLEER in the germline V gene. This CDR3 reads CASSQGEGPSTDTQYF. CDR3 DNA sequence: TGCGCCAGCAGCCAAGGAGAGGGCCCCTCTACAGATACGCAGTATTTT.

The CDR3: CATGESYEQYF. DNA of the CDR3: TGTGCCACCGGAGAGTCCTACGAGCAGTACTTC. This sequence joins TRBV15 and TRBJ2-7; D remains unclear. The V end was cut by 8 bases, the J end by 1 base, with 6 bases between. CDR1 is LNHNV and CDR2 is YYDKDF in the germline V gene (reference sequence). The CDR3 sequence is 11 residues long.

The chain joins TRBV2 to TRBJ1-1; D may be TRBD1 (6 bases). V lost 7 bases and J 0 bases, leaving 12 bases between the germline ends. Germline values: CDR1 SNHLY, CDR2 FYNNEI. The CDR3 contains 14 residues. The CDR3, as DNA: TGTGCCAGCACCGAAGGGGGTTTGAACACTGAAGCTTTCTTT. Translation: CASTEGGLNTEAFF.

The rearrangement joins TRBV30 to TRBJ1-6, with 8 nucleotides matching TRBD1. This CDR3 has 15 residues. The V gene's germline CDR1 is GTSNPN and CDR2 SVGIG (reference sequence). Trimming removed 5 bases from V and 6 bases from J; junction bases left unmatched: 9. The CDR3 nucleotides are TGTGCCTGGGGGACCTCGGGACAGGTTAATTCACCCCTCCACTTT. Protein sequence: CAWGTSGQVNSPLHF.

This sequence joins TRBV28 and TRBJ2-1; 8 nucleotides line up with TRBD2. CDR3 length: 16 residues. Germline V lookup: CDR1 MDHEN, CDR2 SYDVKM. The J segment lost 4 bases and the V segment lost 3 bases, leaving 8 bases of the junction unmatched. The CDR3 DNA is TGTGCCAGCAGTTTGCGGGGGGCTATGTTATACAATGAGCAGTTCTTC. Its protein product is CASSLRGAMLYNEQFF. The complete variable domain, with remaining parts taken from reference TRBV28 and TRBJ2-1, reads DVKVTQSSRYLVKRTGEKVFLECVQDMDHENMFWYRQDPGLGLRLIYFSYDVKMKEKGDIPEGYSVSREKKERFSLILESASTNQTSMYLCASSLRGAMLYNEQFFGPGTRLTVL.

This clone has a handful of counts. This chain connects TRBV27 to TRBJ1-6; D may be TRBD1 (5 bases). The CDR3 covers 17 residues. With 3 bases removed from V and 6 bases from J, the gap between germline ends came to 18 bases. In germline, CDR1 is MNHEY, CDR2 SMNVEV (reference sequence). The CDR3 coding sequence is TGTGCCAGCAGTTTGGCATACTTGGGACCGACTAATTCACCCCTCCACTTT. Protein: CASSLAYLGPTNSPLHF.